This T cell receptor beta chain was obtained from a study of blood T cells in healthy people across ages. About the research overall: About one barcoded beta molecule per two T cells was the capture yield of template switching.

A second about 7 to 12 cycle PCR used barcoded and J-beta primers. TCRdb analysed the 5' RACE reads with MiXCR anew, one entry per CDR3 protein. The data show roughly 1,500,000 distinct CDR3 sequences, approximately 40% seen once. The study, taken as a whole, reports: A strong correlation between TCR beta diversity and naive T cell percentage was seen.

In regard to this clonotype: Its antigen is unidentified.

The CDR3 runs to 15 residues. Germline V gives CDR1 LGHNA, CDR2 YNFKEQ. The V and J ends lost 0 bases and 7 bases, in that order; junction bases with no gene match: 1. The V gene is TRBV4-2, the J gene TRBJ2-5; 14 bases align to TRBD2. The sequence was obtained from a woman between 18 and 29 years old in good health. Sequenced sample: blood. This CDR3 reads CASSQEGTSGGTQYF. The CDR3 bases are TGTGCCAGCAGCCAAGAAGGGACTAGCGGGGGGACCCAGTACTTC.